Included here is one T cell receptor beta chain sequence, with context. Other DNA sequences in this sample translate to the same CDR3. Repertoires were generated with immunoSEQ multiplex PCR, while TCRdb's copy carries only in-frame clones and drops some. The repertoire has more than 2,000,000 clones, 80% to 95% of them found once; the top ten carry 0.39%. The source of the sample is a study of shared clonotypes between healthy human individuals. Recent vaccinations or acute infections were absent in the healthy HIV-negative adult donors. Every donor was a Caucasian adult from Nashville, Tennessee. The source is a man aged 18 to 30 in good health. Some clones in this sample may be carry-over from other donors' samples. The sequencing input was naive CD4+ T cells from PBMCs. The subset: CD45RA+ positively selected.

The CDR3 DNA reads TGTGCCAGCAGGGGGACATCTGGCTCCTACGAGCAGTACTTC. Translation: CASRGTSGSYEQYF. This chain links TRBV6-6 with TRBJ2-7; tentative D call: TRBD1 (6 bases). The germline gives CDR1 MNHNY, CDR2 SVGAGI (reference sequence). Trimming removed 6 bases at V and 0 bases at J, with 12 bases between. CDR3 length: 14 amino acids.